The 27 T cell receptor beta chains given below trace back to one sample, sequenced in a study of T-cell memory formation after mild COVID-19. One entry per CDR3 protein, called by TCRdb with MiXCR from the 5' RACE reads. The top ten clones hold 22% of a sample with 250,000 to 300,000 distinct CDR3 sequences, 8% to 10% of them seen once. The sample taken for sequencing was PBMCs or a T cell subset sorted from them (not recorded which). These TCRs come from a man aged 18-30 years who had mild COVID-19 (a few samples of this study predate the infection). Cell type and time point are not known.

The chain combines TRBV6-5 with TRBJ2-1; possible D gene TRBD2, 6 bases. CDR3 length: 14 amino acids. The germline V gene has CDR1 MNHEY and CDR2 SVGAGI. Deletions cut 6 bases from V and 4 bases from J, with 13 bases between. The CDR3 DNA reads as TGTGCCAGCAGCCGCCGGGAGTTGTACAATGAGCAGTTCTTC. Encoded protein: CASSRRELYNEQFF.

This chain uses TRBV20-1 with TRBJ2-3; 8 bases line up with TRBD2. CDR3 length: 16 residues. The ends lost 3 bases at V and 5 bases at J; junction bases unmatched: 13. Germline CDR1 DFQATT, CDR2 SNEGSKA (reference sequence). CDR3 sequence (DNA): TGCAGTGCTAGGCTTACGAGGCGGGGGGACCAAGATACGCAGTATTTT. The encoded protein is CSARLTRRGDQDTQYF.

This clonotype has only a few counts. The V call is TRBV5-1, the J call TRBJ2-1; D possibly corresponds to TRBD1 (6 bases). Trimming took 1 base from V and 5 from J, leaving 13 bases between them. Germline CDR1 reads SGHRS; CDR2 reads YFSETQ. The CDR3 totals 15 residues. The CDR3 coding sequence is TGCGCCAGCAGCTTGTGGCAGGGGCTGAACAATGAGCAGTTCTTC. This translates into CASSLWQGLNNEQFF.

This clonotype came up a few times. The chain employs TRBV20-1 and TRBJ2-7, with a possible D match to TRBD2 (6 bases). Trimming left V 3 bases short and J 2 bases short, with 14 bases between. This CDR3 has 14 residues. Germline assignment: CDR1 DFQATT and CDR2 SNEGSKA (reference sequence). The DNA for the CDR3 is TGCAGTGCTAGTAATCCCGGGGGTGCCTACGAGCAGTACTTC. Protein product: CSASNPGGAYEQYF.

In its sample, this clonotype was seen many times. The chain joins TRBV10-3 to TRBJ2-5; 9 bases are shared with TRBD2. V shed 6 bases, J shed 0 bases, and the junction held 14 bases outside the gene matches. The CDR3 is made up of 18 amino acids. Germline V CDR1 and CDR2: ENHRY, SYGVKD. The CDR3 loop reads CAIRAKSIAGEHQETQYF. In DNA form, the CDR3 reads TGTGCCATCAGGGCCAAATCGATAGCGGGGGAACACCAAGAGACCCAGTACTTC.

This clonotype was counted a few times. The chain recombines TRBV11-2 with TRBJ2-6; unclear D gene. CDR1 SGHAT and CDR2 FQNNGV come from the germline V gene. The CDR3 is 15 residues long. V lost 5 bases and J 2 bases, leaving 10 bases between the germline ends. This CDR3 is CASSAEPAGANVLTF. CDR3 nucleotides: TGTGCCAGCAGCGCAGAACCTGCTGGGGCCAACGTCCTGACTTTC.

J is TRBJ2-2 and V is TRBV5-4; D may be TRBD1 or TRBD2 (5 bases each). V was shortened by 10 bases and J by 6 bases, with 25 bases between the two germline ends. This CDR3 region has 16 residues. Looked up from germline, CDR1 is SGHNT and CDR2 is YYREEE (reference sequence). CDR3 nucleotide sequence: TGTGCCGTCACCGGGGCCGAACTTTCCTCCCCCGGGGAGCTGTTTTTT. It encodes CAVTGAELSSPGELFF.

The chain combines TRBV5-1 with TRBJ1-1; D is ambiguous. CDR3 length: 15 residues. V lost 6 bases, J lost 3 bases, and 18 bases lay in between. Germline lookup yields CDR1 SGHRS and CDR2 YFSETQ. CDR3 bases: TGCGCCAGCAATACTCAATTAGGTTCCTACACTGAAGCTTTCTTT. Amino acid sequence: CASNTQLGSYTEAFF.

The chain couples TRBV7-2 to TRBJ2-4; D gene unclear. Trimming removed 2 bases from V and 1 base from J, with 6 bases in between. The CDR3 is made up of 14 amino acids. Germline assignment: CDR1 SGHTA and CDR2 FQGNSA. The CDR3 here is CASSLLGAKNIQYF. The DNA of the CDR3 is TGTGCCAGCAGCTTACTAGGGGCCAAAAACATTCAGTACTTC.

The CDR3 region is CASSLARILLQETQYF. As DNA, the CDR3 is TGTGCCAGCAGCTTAGCGCGAATACTCCTACAAGAGACCCAGTACTTC. This chain links TRBV7-8 with TRBJ2-5; the D is unclear. V lost 0 bases to trimming and J lost 2 bases, with 13 bases between them. The CDR3 is 16 amino acids. Germline V gene data show CDR1 as SGHVS and CDR2 as FQNEAQ.

The chain recombines TRBV4-3 with TRBJ1-6, with D possibly TRBD1 on 6 matching bases. The CDR3 covers 16 residues. In germline, CDR1 is LGHNA, CDR2 YSLEER. V lost 1 base and J 5 bases, leaving 12 bases between the germline ends. The CDR3 here is CASSQVQGLNNSPLHF. CDR3 DNA: TGCGCCAGCAGCCAAGTACAGGGATTGAATAATTCACCCCTCCACTTT.

The rearrangement uses TRBV25-1 and TRBJ1-2, with D unresolved. The CDR3 covers 13 residues. Trimming removed 6 bases at V and 8 bases at J, with 16 bases between. Germline loops: CDR1 MGHDK, CDR2 SYGVNS. CDR3 amino acids: CASRTSGKGGYTF. As DNA, the CDR3 is TGTGCCAGCAGAACGTCGGGAAAAGGCGGCTACACCTTC.

This clonotype turned up a few times. The V and J genes are TRBV20-1 and TRBJ2-7; D gene unclear. This CDR3 region has 13 residues. Germline CDR1 DFQATT, CDR2 SNEGSKA (reference sequence). With 7 bases removed from V and 0 bases from J, the gap between germline ends came to 13 bases. CDR3 bases: TGCAGTGGGCAGGATATTAGCTCCTACGAGCAGTACGTC. Protein: CSGQDISSYEQYV.

The chain links TRBV5-5 to TRBJ2-7; no clear D. The germline CDR1 and CDR2 sequences are SGHKS and YYEKEE (reference sequence). The CDR3 sequence is 15 residues long. V shed 0 bases and J shed 0 bases, with 10 bases lying between them. The CDR3 coding sequence is TGTGCCAGCAGCTTGGTGGCAGTCAGCTCCTACGAGCAGTACGTC. Translated: CASSLVAVSSYEQYV.

This clonotype came up many times. The rearrangement joins TRBV12-3 or TRBV12-4 to TRBJ2-2, with TRBD2 identical over 9 bases. V dropped 3 bases and J dropped 0; count of bases not matched to a gene: 5. The CDR3 extends over 17 amino acids. The CDR3 bases are TGTGCCAGCAGTTTGTTTAGCGGGGGCCCGAACACCGGGGAGCTGTTTTTT. Encoded protein: CASSLFSGGPNTGELFF.

The CDR3 bases are TGTGCCAGCAGCACCACAGGGGGCCTCTACAATGAGCAGTTCTTC. Residues: CASSTTGGLYNEQFF. This chain joins TRBV21-1 and TRBJ2-1; the D call in the table, TRBD1, was not verified against the DNA. TRBV21-1 is flagged as a pseudogene. There are 15 residues in the CDR3.

In its sample, this clonotype was seen a few times. CDR3 region: CASSLVGAEQYF. The CDR3 DNA sequence: TGTGCCAGCAGCTTAGTCGGAGCCGAGCAGTACTTC. The chain has TRBV11-2 and TRBJ2-7, with no clear D. CDR1 SGHAT and CDR2 FQNNGV come from the germline V gene. V was trimmed by 1 base and J by 6 bases, leaving 7 bases between them. This CDR3 is built from 12 residues.

This clonotype was seen a handful of times. The V and J genes are TRBV7-2 and TRBJ1-1; no reliable D call. This CDR3 is 14 amino acids long. Germline CDR1 is SGHTA and CDR2 is FQGNSA. Trimming cost V 2 bases and J 5 bases, with 12 bases left between them. The CDR3 sequence: CASSLPPGRTEAFF. CDR3 nucleotides: TGTGCCAGCAGCTTACCCCCCGGGAGGACTGAAGCTTTCTTT.

This chain uses TRBV20-1 with TRBJ1-2, with a possible D match to TRBD1 (6 bases). Trimming stripped 7 bases from V and 4 bases from J, with 13 bases between. This CDR3 comprises 12 residues. The germline V gene encodes CDR1 DFQATT and CDR2 SNEGSKA (reference sequence). CDR3 sequence reads: CSGLDRSYGYTF. In DNA form, the CDR3 reads TGCAGTGGACTCGACAGGAGCTATGGCTACACCTTC.

The chain employs TRBV7-9 and TRBJ2-7; D gene unclear. The CDR3 sequence is 14 residues long. CDR1 and CDR2 (germline): SEHNR, FQNEAQ (reference sequence). The ends were cut back, 4 bases at V and 0 bases at J, with 10 bases in the middle. The CDR3 nucleotides read TGTGCCAGCAGCTCGGCGTGGAGCTCCTACGAGCAGTACGTC. It is translated as CASSSAWSSYEQYV.

There are a few counts of this clonotype. This chain uses TRBV5-1 with TRBJ2-3; no firm D call. CDR3 length: 15 residues. V dropped 4 bases and J dropped 0 bases, with 12 bases sitting between them. Germline V gene sequence: CDR1 SGHRS, CDR2 YFSETQ. The CDR3 protein is CASSLDTTSTDTQYF. The CDR3 DNA reads as TGCGCCAGCAGCCTGGATACCACTAGCACAGATACGCAGTATTTT.

The rearrangement links TRBV5-4 to TRBJ2-3; 8 bases are a match to TRBD2. Trimming cost V 0 bases and J 6 bases; bases outside gene matches: 3. This CDR3 spans 14 amino acids. From germline, CDR1 is SGHNT and CDR2 YYREEE (reference sequence). The CDR3: CASSLATSGDTQYF. In DNA form, the CDR3 reads TGTGCCAGCAGCTTGGCCACTAGCGGTGATACGCAGTATTTT.

The CDR3: CASSFQGEPISEKLFF. The CDR3 DNA reads as TGTGCCAGCAGCTTTCAGGGGGAACCCATCTCCGAAAAACTGTTTTTT. The chain joins TRBV5-4 to TRBJ1-4; 7 positions match TRBD1. In germline, CDR1 is SGHNT, CDR2 YYREEE (reference sequence). With V trimmed by 2 bases and J by 8 bases, 12 bases remained unmatched. This CDR3 spans 16 amino acids.

In this sample, this clonotype turned up a few times. The chain combines TRBV11-2 with TRBJ1-4, with D hard to call. Trimming shortened V by 5 bases and J by 2 bases, and 9 bases separated the two germline ends. The CDR3 extends over 14 amino acids. From germline, CDR1 is SGHAT and CDR2 FQNNGV. The CDR3 DNA reads as TGTGCCAGCAGCCAGAGTGCGACTAATGAAAAACTGTTTTTT. Amino acid sequence: CASSQSATNEKLFF.

The chain couples TRBV7-2 to TRBJ2-5, with D maybe TRBD2 (6 bases). This CDR3 is built from 14 residues. V was pared by 1 base and J by 2 bases, with 8 bases between. Looked up from germline, CDR1 is SGHTA and CDR2 is FQGNSA. The CDR3 spells CASSLEAGQETQYF. As DNA, the CDR3 is TGTGCCAGCAGCTTAGAGGCGGGGCAAGAGACCCAGTACTTC.

This clonotype was seen at least ten times. V gene TRBV4-3 combines with J gene TRBJ2-3; a weak D match, TRBD1 (5 bases). This CDR3 spans 15 amino acids. V was trimmed by 1 base and J by 6 bases, leaving 14 bases between them. From germline, CDR1 is LGHNA and CDR2 YSLEER. The CDR3 is CASSQAFRAADTQYF. CDR3 DNA sequence: TGCGCCAGCAGCCAAGCCTTCAGGGCAGCGGATACGCAGTATTTT.

The rearrangement links TRBV6-2 or TRBV6-3 to TRBJ1-2, with D perhaps matching TRBD1 (5 bases). Trimming removed 6 bases from V and 4 bases from J, with 12 bases in between. The germline V gene has CDR1 MNHEY and CDR2 SVGEGT. There are 13 residues in the CDR3. The CDR3, as DNA: TGTGCCAGCAGGCCGGGGGTCGGCTATGGCTACACCTTC. This gives the protein CASRPGVGYGYTF.